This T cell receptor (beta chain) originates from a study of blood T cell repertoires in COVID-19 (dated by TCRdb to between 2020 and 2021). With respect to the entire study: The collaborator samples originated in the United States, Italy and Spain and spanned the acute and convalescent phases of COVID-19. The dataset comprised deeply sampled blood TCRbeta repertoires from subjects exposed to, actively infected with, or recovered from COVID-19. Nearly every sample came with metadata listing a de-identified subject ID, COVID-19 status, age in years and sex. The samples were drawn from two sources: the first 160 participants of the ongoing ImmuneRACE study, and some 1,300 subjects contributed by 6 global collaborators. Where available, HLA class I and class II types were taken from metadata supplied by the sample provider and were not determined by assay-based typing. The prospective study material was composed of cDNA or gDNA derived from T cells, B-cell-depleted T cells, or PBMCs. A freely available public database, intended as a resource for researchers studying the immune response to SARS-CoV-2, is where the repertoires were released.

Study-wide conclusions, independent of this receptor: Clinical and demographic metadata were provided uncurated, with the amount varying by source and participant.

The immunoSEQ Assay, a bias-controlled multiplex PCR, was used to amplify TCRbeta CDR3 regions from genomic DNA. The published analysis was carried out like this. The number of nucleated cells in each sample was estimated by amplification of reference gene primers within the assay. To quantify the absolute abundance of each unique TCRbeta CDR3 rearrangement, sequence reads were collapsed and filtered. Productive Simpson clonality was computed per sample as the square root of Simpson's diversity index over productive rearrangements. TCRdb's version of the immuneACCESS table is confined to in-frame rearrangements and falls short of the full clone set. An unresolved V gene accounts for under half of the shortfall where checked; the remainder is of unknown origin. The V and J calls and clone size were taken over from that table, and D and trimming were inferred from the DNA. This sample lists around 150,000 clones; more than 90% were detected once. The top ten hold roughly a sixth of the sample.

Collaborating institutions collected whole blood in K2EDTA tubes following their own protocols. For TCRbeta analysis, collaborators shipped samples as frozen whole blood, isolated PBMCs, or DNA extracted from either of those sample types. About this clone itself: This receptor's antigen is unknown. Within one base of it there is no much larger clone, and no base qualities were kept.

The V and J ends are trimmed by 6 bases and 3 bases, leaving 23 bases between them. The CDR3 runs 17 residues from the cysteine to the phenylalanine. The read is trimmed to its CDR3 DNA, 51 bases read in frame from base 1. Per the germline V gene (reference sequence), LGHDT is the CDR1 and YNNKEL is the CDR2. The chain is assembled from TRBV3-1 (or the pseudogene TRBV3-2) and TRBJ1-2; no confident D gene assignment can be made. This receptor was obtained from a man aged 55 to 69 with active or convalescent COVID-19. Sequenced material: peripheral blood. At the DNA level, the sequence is TGTGCCAGCAGTCTTCTGTTTTTTTCGGGGAGCGACTATGGCTACACCTTC. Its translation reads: CASSLLFFSGSDYGYTF.